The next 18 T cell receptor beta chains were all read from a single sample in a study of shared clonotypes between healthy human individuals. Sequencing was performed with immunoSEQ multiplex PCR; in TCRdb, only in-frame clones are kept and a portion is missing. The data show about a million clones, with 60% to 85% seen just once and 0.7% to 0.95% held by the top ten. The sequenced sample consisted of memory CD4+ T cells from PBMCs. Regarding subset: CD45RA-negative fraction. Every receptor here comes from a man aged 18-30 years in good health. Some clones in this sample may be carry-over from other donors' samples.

CDR3 loop: CASSLYGQGARETQYF. The CDR3 DNA reads as TGCGCCAGCAGCTTGTATGGTCAGGGGGCGCGGGAGACCCAGTACTTC. The J gene is TRBJ2-5, the V gene TRBV5-1, with 8 bases matching TRBD1. Trimming took 1 base from V and 5 from J; bases not matched to a gene: 10. The CDR3 has 16 residues. The germline V gene has CDR1 SGHRS and CDR2 YFSETQ. Looking up the rest from reference TRBV5-1 and TRBJ2-5 gives the full variable domain: KAGVTQTPRYLIKTRGQQVTLSCSPISGHRSVSWYQQTPGQGLQFLFEYFSETQRNKGNFPGRFSGRQFSNSRSEMNVSTLELGDSALYLCASSLYGQGARETQYFGPGTRLLVL.

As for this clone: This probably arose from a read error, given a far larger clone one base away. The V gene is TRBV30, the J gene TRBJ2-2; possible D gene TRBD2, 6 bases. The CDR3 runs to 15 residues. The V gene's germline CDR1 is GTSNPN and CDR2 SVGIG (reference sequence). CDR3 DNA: TGTGCCTTGAGTGTTCAGGGCAGGGAGGCCGGGGAGCTGTTTTTT. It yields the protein CALSVQGREAGELFF.

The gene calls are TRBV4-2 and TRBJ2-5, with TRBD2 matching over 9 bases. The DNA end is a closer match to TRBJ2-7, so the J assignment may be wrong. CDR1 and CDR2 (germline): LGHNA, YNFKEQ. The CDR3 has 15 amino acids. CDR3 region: CASSQELETSGEQYF. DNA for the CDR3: TGTGCCAGCAGCCAAGAATTGGAGACTAGCGGCGAGCAGTACTTC.

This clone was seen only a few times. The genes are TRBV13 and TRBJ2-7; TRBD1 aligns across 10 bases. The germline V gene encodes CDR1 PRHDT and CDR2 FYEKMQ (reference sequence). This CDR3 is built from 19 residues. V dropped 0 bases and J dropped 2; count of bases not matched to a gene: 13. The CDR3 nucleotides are TGTGCCAGCAGCTTAGGCCTAATCGCAAGACAGGGGGCCACCTACGAGCAGTACTTC. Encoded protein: CASSLGLIARQGATYEQYF.

In DNA form, the CDR3 reads TGCGCCAGCAGCTTGGATCTTCACGAGCAGTACTTC. This translates into CASSLDLHEQYF. V gene TRBV5-1 combines with J gene TRBJ2-7; D is unresolved. Between the trimmed V and J ends, which lost 0 bases and 5 bases, there was a span of 6 bases. CDR1 and CDR2 from the germline V gene are SGHRS and YFSETQ. The CDR3 is made up of 12 amino acids.

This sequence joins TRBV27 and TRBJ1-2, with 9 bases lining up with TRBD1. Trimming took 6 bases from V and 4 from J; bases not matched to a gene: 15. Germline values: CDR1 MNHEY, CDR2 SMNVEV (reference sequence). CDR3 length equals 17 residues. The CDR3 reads CASRKAPETGGPYGYTF. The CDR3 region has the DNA TGTGCCAGCAGGAAAGCCCCCGAGACAGGGGGACCCTATGGCTACACCTTC.

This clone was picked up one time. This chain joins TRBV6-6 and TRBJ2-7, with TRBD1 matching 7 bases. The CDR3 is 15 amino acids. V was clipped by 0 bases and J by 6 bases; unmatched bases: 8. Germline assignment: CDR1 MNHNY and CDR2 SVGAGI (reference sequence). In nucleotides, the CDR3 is TGTGCCAGCAGTTACTCCGGGACAGTTGGAGTCGAGCAGTACTTC. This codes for CASSYSGTVGVEQYF.

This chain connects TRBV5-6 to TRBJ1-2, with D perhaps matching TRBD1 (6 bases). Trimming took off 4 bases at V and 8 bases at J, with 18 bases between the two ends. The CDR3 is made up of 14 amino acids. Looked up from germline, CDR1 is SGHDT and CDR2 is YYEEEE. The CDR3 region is CASSRWGLGFGYTF. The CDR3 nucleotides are TGTGCCAGCAGCCGTTGGGGGCTAGGGTTCGGCTACACCTTC.

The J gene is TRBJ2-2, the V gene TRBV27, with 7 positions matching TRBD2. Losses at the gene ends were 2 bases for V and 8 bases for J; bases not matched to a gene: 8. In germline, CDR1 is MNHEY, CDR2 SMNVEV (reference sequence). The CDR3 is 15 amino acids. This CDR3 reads CASSLLAGVGGELFF. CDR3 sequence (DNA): TGTGCCAGCAGTTTACTGGCGGGAGTAGGTGGGGAGCTGTTTTTT.

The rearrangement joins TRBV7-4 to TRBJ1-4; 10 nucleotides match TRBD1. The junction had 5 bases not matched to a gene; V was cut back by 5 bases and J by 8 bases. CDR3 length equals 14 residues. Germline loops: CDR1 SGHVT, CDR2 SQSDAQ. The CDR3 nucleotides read TGTGCCAGCAGCCAGGGACAGGGGCACGAAAAACTGTTTTTT. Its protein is CASSQGQGHEKLFF.

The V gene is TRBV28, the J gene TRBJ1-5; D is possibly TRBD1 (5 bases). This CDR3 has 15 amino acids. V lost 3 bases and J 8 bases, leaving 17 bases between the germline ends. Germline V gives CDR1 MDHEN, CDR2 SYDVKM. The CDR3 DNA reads TGTGCCAGCAGTTTGGGGAACGGCCAGGACAAGCCCCAGCATTTT. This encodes CASSLGNGQDKPQHF.

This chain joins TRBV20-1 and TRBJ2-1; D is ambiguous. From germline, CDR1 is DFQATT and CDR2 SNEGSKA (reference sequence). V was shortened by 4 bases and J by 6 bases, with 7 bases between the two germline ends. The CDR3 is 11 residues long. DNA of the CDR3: TGCAGTGCTAATAACCTCAATGAGCAGTTCTTC. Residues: CSANNLNEQFF.

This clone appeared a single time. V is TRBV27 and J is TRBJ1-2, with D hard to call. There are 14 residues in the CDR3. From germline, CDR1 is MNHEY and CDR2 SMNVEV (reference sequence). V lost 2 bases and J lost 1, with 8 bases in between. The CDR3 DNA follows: TGTGCCAGCAGTTTAACACAGAGTAACTATGGCTACACCTTC. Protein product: CASSLTQSNYGYTF.

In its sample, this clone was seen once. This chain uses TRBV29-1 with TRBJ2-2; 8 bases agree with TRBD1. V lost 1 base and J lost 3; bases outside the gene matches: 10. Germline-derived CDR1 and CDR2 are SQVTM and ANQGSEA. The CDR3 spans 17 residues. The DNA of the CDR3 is TGCAGCGTTGAAGGGCGGAGCCAGGGGGCTTACACCGGGGAGCTGTTTTTT. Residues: CSVEGRSQGAYTGELFF.

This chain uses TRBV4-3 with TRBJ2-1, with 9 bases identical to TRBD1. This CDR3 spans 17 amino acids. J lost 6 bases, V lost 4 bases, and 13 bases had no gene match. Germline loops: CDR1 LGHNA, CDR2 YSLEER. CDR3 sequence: CASSRGVGTGFSNEQFF. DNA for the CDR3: TGCGCCAGCAGCCGAGGAGTCGGGACAGGGTTCTCCAATGAGCAGTTCTTC.

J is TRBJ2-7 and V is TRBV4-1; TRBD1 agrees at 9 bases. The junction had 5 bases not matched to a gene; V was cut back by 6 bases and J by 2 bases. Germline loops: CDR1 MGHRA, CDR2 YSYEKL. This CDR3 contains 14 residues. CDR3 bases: TGCGCCAGCAGGTACGGGACAGGGCCCTACGAGCAGTACTTC. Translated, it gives CASRYGTGPYEQYF.

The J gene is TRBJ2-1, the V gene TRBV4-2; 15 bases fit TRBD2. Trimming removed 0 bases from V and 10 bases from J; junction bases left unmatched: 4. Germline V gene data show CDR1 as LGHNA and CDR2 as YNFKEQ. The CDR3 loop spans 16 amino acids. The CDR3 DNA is TGTGCCAGCAGCCAAGATTCCGGGACTAGCGGGGGGGAGCAGTTCTTC. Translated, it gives CASSQDSGTSGGEQFF.

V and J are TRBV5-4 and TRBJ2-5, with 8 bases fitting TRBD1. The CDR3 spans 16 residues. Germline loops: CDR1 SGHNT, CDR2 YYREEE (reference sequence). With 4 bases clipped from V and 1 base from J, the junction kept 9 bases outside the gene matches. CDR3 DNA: TGTGCCAGCAGCGCACCAGGGGGCCCCCCCCAAGAGACCCAGTACTTC. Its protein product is CASSAPGGPPQETQYF.